Detailed here is one T cell receptor beta chain. The antigen remains undetermined. The V and J ends lost 4 bases and 4 bases respectively, with 24 bases between them. The length of the CDR3 is 18 residues. Germline values: CDR1 SGHRS, CDR2 YFSETQ. The data are from a study of PD-1 blockade in classical Hodgkin lymphoma. Study-level results: Similar baseline diversity was found in complete responders and newly diagnosed patients. There was a significant rise in CD4+ TCR diversity by C4D1, with no such rise for CD8+.

The time point denotes: cycle 4 day 1 (C4D1), after about 6 weeks of nivolumab. Every patient experienced relapse after autologous stem cell transplantation, and brentuximab vedotin exposure varied. Here immunoSEQ multiplex PCR was the method, and the copy in TCRdb shows in-frame clones only, minus some. The sample gives 20,000 or so clones, approximately 87% of which show up once; over 20% is in the top ten. This TCR was recovered from a human donor with classical Hodgkin lymphoma. The starting material was peripheral blood mononuclear cells (PBMCs), obtained before the fourth cycle of nivolumab. The gene calls are TRBV5-1 and TRBJ2-1; either TRBD1 or TRBD2 may supply D (6 bases each). This CDR3 is CASSPGGGRRRVYNEQFF. DNA for the CDR3: TGCGCCAGCAGCCCCGGAGGGGGGCGCAGAAGGGTGTACAATGAGCAGTTCTTC.